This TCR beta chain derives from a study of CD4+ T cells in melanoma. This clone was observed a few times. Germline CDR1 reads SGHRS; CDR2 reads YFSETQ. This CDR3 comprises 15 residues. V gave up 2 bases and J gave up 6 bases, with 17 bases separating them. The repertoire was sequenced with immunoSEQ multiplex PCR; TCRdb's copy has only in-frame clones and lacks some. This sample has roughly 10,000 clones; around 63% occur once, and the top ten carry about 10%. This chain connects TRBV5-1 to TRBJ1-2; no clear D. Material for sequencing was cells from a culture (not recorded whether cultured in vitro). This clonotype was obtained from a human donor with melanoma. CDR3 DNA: TGCGCCAGCAGCTTCGTTGGCGATGGGGTTGATGGCTACACCTTC. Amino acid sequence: CASSFVGDGVDGYTF.